This is a list of T cell receptor beta chains from one sample in a study of T cells after yellow fever vaccination. TCRdb independently ran MiXCR on the 5' RACE reads; one entry per CDR3 protein. The sample holds approximately 160,000 distinct CDR3 sequences, approximately 6.2% seen once. Sequenced material: CD4+ T cells sorted from PBMCs, taken on the day of the first yellow fever vaccination. The receptors come from a man between 18 and 35 years old who received the YFV17D yellow fever vaccine. CDR3s include the opening cysteine and the closing phenylalanine or tryptophan. D genes are given only for firm matches. Expanded clones get a size class; other rows say once, few or many, or leave the size out.

j_call	v_call	d_call	clone_size	cdr3_aa	cdr3_nt
TRBJ2-5	TRBV4-2	TRBD2	few	CASSQRRLAGGPETQYF	TGTGCCAGCAGCCAACGAAGACTAGCGGGGGGGCCGGAGACCCAGTACTTC
TRBJ1-1	TRBV10-3	TRBD1	NA	CAISKDRDTEAFF	TGTGCCATCAGTAAGGACAGGGACACTGAAGCTTTCTTT
TRBJ1-1	TRBV6-2/TRBV6-3	TRBD1	NA	CASNLRGLNTEAFF	TGTGCCAGCAACCTCAGGGGGTTAAACACTGAAGCTTTCTTT
TRBJ2-5	TRBV5-1	TRBD2	NA	CASSKGLPHEETQYF	TGCGCCAGCAGCAAGGGACTACCACATGAAGAGACCCAGTACTTC
TRBJ2-3	TRBV5-4	NA	many	CASSRDTTSTDTQYF	TGTGCCAGCAGCCGGGACACAACTAGCACAGATACGCAGTATTTT
TRBJ2-1	TRBV2	TRBD1	many	CASSARQGRDNEQFF	TGTGCCAGCAGCGCCCGACAGGGTCGGGACAATGAGCAGTTCTTC
TRBJ2-5	TRBV6-6	NA	many	CASSYSPLGTQYF	TGTGCCAGCAGTTACTCCCCCCTCGGGACCCAGTACTTC
TRBJ2-1	TRBV19	NA	few	CASRDEPLRYNEQFF	TGTGCCAGTAGAGACGAGCCCCTAAGATACAATGAGCAGTTCTTC
TRBJ2-1	TRBV5-1	TRBD2	few	CASSLTGGHNEQFF	TGCGCCAGCAGCTTAACGGGGGGGCACAATGAGCAGTTCTTC
TRBJ2-3	TRBV6-5	TRBD1	few	CASSYFGQGADTQYF	TGTGCCAGCAGTTACTTCGGACAGGGTGCAGATACGCAGTATTTT
TRBJ2-1	TRBV7-2	TRBD2	NA	CASSSFLAGGGFF	TGTGCCAGCAGCTCGTTTCTAGCGGGGGGCGGGTTCTTC
TRBJ2-1	TRBV20-1	NA	NA	CSARDLRFSYNEQFF	TGCAGTGCTAGAGATTTGCGGTTCTCCTACAATGAGCAGTTCTTC
TRBJ1-6	TRBV4-2	NA	NA	CASSPGAPNSPLHF	TGTGCCAGCAGCCCGGGAGCGCCAAATTCACCCCTCCACTTT
TRBJ2-5	TRBV4-3	NA	many	CASSQEARLQETQYF	TGCGCCAGCAGCCAAGAGGCGAGACTCCAAGAGACCCAGTACTTC
TRBJ1-1	TRBV20-1	NA	many	CSASGNSPAFF	TGCAGTGCTAGCGGTAATTCACCGGCTTTCTTT
TRBJ2-2	TRBV6-2/TRBV6-3	NA	many	CASVGQNKGSGELFF	TGTGCCAGCGTGGGACAAAATAAAGGGAGCGGGGAGCTGTTTTTT
TRBJ2-4	TRBV7-2	NA	few	CASSLMGGSAKNIQYF	TGTGCCAGCAGCTTAATGGGGGGTTCGGCCAAAAACATTCAGTACTTC
TRBJ2-1	TRBV11-2	TRBD2	many	CASSLVGASGGYYNEQFF	TGTGCCAGCAGCTTAGTGGGGGCTAGCGGGGGATACTACAATGAGCAGTTCTTC
TRBJ2-3	TRBV20-1	TRBD2	many	CSARVGGGADTQYF	TGCAGTGCTAGAGTCGGCGGGGGGGCAGATACGCAGTATTTT
TRBJ2-3	TRBV9	NA	few	CASSVASQADTQYF	TGTGCCAGCAGCGTAGCTAGCCAGGCAGATACGCAGTATTTT
TRBJ2-2	TRBV7-2	NA	few	CASSPFEGGLTGELFF	TGTGCCAGCAGCCCTTTTGAGGGGGGGCTTACCGGGGAGCTGTTTTTT
TRBJ2-1	TRBV24-1	NA	NA	CATSDFKAGYYNEQFF	TGTGCCACCAGTGATTTTAAGGCGGGGTATTACAATGAGCAGTTCTTC
TRBJ1-4	TRBV7-2	NA	few	CASSLAFYRDEKLFF	TGTGCCAGCAGCTTAGCTTTTTACAGGGATGAAAAACTGTTTTTT
TRBJ2-3	TRBV20-1	NA	few	CSASSGSSDTQYF	TGCAGTGCTAGCTCAGGGAGCTCAGATACGCAGTATTTT
TRBJ2-1	TRBV19	NA	many	CASAWGRSYNEQFF	TGTGCCAGTGCATGGGGTCGCTCCTACAATGAGCAGTTCTTC
TRBJ2-6	TRBV4-1	TRBD1	many	CASNAGGGKGSGANVLTF	TGCGCCAGCAACGCAGGGGGCGGAAAGGGTTCTGGGGCCAACGTCCTGACTTTC
TRBJ1-6	TRBV5-1	NA	NA	CASSWGARDSPLHF	TGCGCCAGCAGTTGGGGGGCTCGGGATTCACCCCTCCACTTT
TRBJ1-6	TRBV9	NA	few	CASSTGSPPLHF	TGTGCCAGCAGCACGGGTAGTCCACCCCTCCACTTT
TRBJ2-3	TRBV27	TRBD1	few	CASSLSGRDRDVGTQYF	TGTGCCAGCAGTTTATCTGGCCGGGACAGGGACGTCGGTACGCAGTATTTT
TRBJ1-1	TRBV6-5	NA	many	CASSYLEAGKRQAFF	TGTGCCAGCAGTTACCTGGAGGCAGGGAAAAGGCAAGCTTTCTTT
TRBJ1-1	TRBV9	NA	NA	CASRRLAGEAFF	TGTGCCAGCCGGAGGTTGGCCGGAGAAGCTTTCTTT
TRBJ2-2	TRBV29-1	NA	NA	CSVRWGSDTGELFF	TGCAGCGTGCGCTGGGGCAGCGACACCGGGGAGCTGTTTTTT